Below are 10 T cell receptor beta chains sequenced from a single sample in a study of Graves' ophthalmopathy and Graves' hyperthyroidism. Amplified TCR beta CDR3 regions were obtained using RNA transcripts as template. An opening RT-PCR round employed HTBI primers and preceded a second-round multiplex PCR. TCRdb fed the multiplex PCR reads into MiXCR, producing one record per CDR3 protein. The sample lists some 1.1 million distinct CDR3 sequences; about two fifths were seen once. Source material: peripheral blood or thyroid tissue (not recorded which). These TCRs come from an adult man with Graves' hyperthyroidism.

Notes on this clonotype: This may be a read error: a much more frequent sequence differs by one nucleotide. The conserved phenylalanine or tryptophan normally closing the CDR3 is absent here, so this likely arose from a read error. The chain joins TRBV5-1 to TRBJ1-2; no reliable D call. This CDR3 region has 14 residues. Trimming stripped 2 bases from V and 3 bases from J, with 11 bases between. From germline, CDR1 is SGHRS and CDR2 YFSETQ. The CDR3 is CASSFEGSDYGYTL. The CDR3 nucleotides read TGCGCCAGCAGCTTTGAGGGCTCCGACTATGGCTACACCCTC.

CDR3 amino acids: CASSLVEGSEKLFF. The DNA for the CDR3 is TGTGCCAGCAGCTTGGTGGAGGGGAGTGAAAAACTGTTTTTT. The chain joins TRBV5-4 to TRBJ1-4, with a possible D match to TRBD1 (5 bases). Germline CDR1 reads SGHNT; CDR2 reads YYREEE (reference sequence). The CDR3 spans 14 residues. The germline V and J ends were trimmed by 0 bases and 7 bases, with 10 bases remaining between them.

Only a few counts were recorded for this clonotype. The chain has TRBV20-1 and TRBJ2-7; TRBD1 agrees at 7 bases. V was clipped by 1 base and J by 3 bases; unmatched bases: 3. Germline V gene lookup returns CDR1 DFQATT and CDR2 SNEGSKA (reference sequence). The CDR3 spans 13 residues. CDR3 coding DNA: TGCAGTGCTAGAGGGGGACAGAGCTACGAGCAGTACTTC. Its translation: CSARGGQSYEQYF.

There are many counts of this clonotype. The chain couples TRBV14 to TRBJ1-2; D ambiguous. V lost 0 bases, J lost 5 bases, and 4 bases lay in between. Looked up from germline, CDR1 is SGHDN and CDR2 is FVKESK. The CDR3 loop spans 12 amino acids. The CDR3 sequence is CASSQDMYGYTF. The CDR3 bases are TGTGCCAGCAGCCAAGACATGTATGGCTACACCTTC.

The chain combines TRBV10-3 with TRBJ1-2; D unclear. V was clipped by 0 bases and J by 0 bases, with 5 bases between them. Per germline, CDR1 ENHRY and CDR2 SYGVKD. The CDR3 has 14 residues. The CDR3: CAISESKTNYGYTF. CDR3 DNA: TGTGCCATCAGTGAGTCAAAAACTAACTATGGCTACACCTTC.

The V and J genes are TRBV10-3 and TRBJ2-2, with 8 positions matching TRBD2. Germline CDR1 and CDR2: ENHRY and SYGVKD. This CDR3 comprises 17 residues. The junction had 15 bases not matched to a gene; V was cut back by 8 bases and J by 4 bases. In nucleotides, the CDR3 is TGTGCCATCCAGACTAGCGTTGAAGATATCAGCACCGGGGAGCTGTTTTTT. Translating gives CAIQTSVEDISTGELFF.

There are a few counts of this clonotype. V gene TRBV7-2 combines with J gene TRBJ2-7; TRBD1 matches 8 bases. V lost 5 bases, J lost 2 bases, and 5 bases stayed unmatched. Germline lookup yields CDR1 SGHTA and CDR2 FQGNSA. This CDR3 is 14 amino acids long. CDR3: CASSRRQGPYEQYF. CDR3 DNA sequence: TGTGCCAGCAGCCGCAGACAGGGGCCCTACGAGCAGTACTTC.

The V and J genes are TRBV19 and TRBJ2-7, with TRBD1 identical over 9 bases. CDR1 and CDR2 (germline): LNHDA, SQIVND (reference sequence). CDR3 length: 15 amino acids. Germline trimming cut 8 bases from V and 3 bases from J; bases unmatched to any gene: 11. CDR3 nucleotides: TGTGCCAGTGGTCCCGGGACAGGGCCCAACTACGAGCAGTACTTC. It codes for CASGPGTGPNYEQYF.

This clonotype was seen many times. The chain uses TRBV13 and TRBJ1-1, with D perhaps matching TRBD1 (5 bases). Trimming removed 8 bases at V and 4 bases at J, with 17 bases between. The CDR3 has 14 amino acids. In germline, CDR1 is PRHDT, CDR2 FYEKMQ (reference sequence). CDR3 sequence reads: CASHGAGGSTEAFF. CDR3 in DNA: TGTGCCAGCCACGGAGCCGGGGGTAGCACTGAAGCTTTCTTT. Full variable domain (remainder filled in from reference TRBV13 and TRBJ1-1): AAGVIQSPRHLIKEKRETATLKCYPIPRHDTVYWYQQGPGQDPQFLISFYEKMQSDKGSIPDRFSAQQFSDYHSELNMSSLELGDSALYFCASHGAGGSTEAFFGQGTRLTVV.

The CDR3 region has the DNA TGTGCCATCAGCACCAGGTCTGACGAGCAGTACTTC. Translated: CAISTRSDEQYF. The genes are TRBV6-5 and TRBJ2-7; D not certain. The V end lost 10 bases, the J end lost 5 bases, and 15 bases lay between the germline ends. Per germline, CDR1 MNHEY and CDR2 SVGAGI. This CDR3 is 12 amino acids long.